A single sample gave rise to the 3 T cell receptor beta chains below, sequenced in a study of patients and donors after allogeneic stem cell transplantation. MiXCR, run by TCRdb on the RT-PCR reads, gives a single entry per CDR3 protein. The table records about a million distinct CDR3 sequences, approximately 18% of them present only once. Input material: blood, either unsorted or a sorted T cell fraction (not recorded which). Source of these receptors: a human donor who was either an allogeneic HSCT recipient or a stem cell or donor lymphocyte infusion donor (not recorded which). It is not recorded whose cells these are; they may come from a transplant donor.

CDR3 nucleotide sequence: TGTGCCAGCAGTTTAGAACGGGGACAGGTCCTCTCCTACAATGAGCAGTTCTTC. Protein sequence: CASSLERGQVLSYNEQFF. The chain joins TRBV12-3 or TRBV12-4 to TRBJ2-1; 8 nucleotides line up with TRBD1. The CDR3 is made up of 18 amino acids. J lost 0 bases, V lost 1 base, and 8 bases had no gene match.

The chain links TRBV21-1 to TRBJ2-1; the DNA was not compared with TRBD2, the D call given in the table. TRBV21-1 is described as a pseudogene. The CDR3 sequence is 19 residues long. The CDR3 spells CASSLGGTSGGFSYNEQFF. CDR3 bases: TGTGCCAGCAGCTTAGGTGGGACTAGCGGGGGTTTTTCCTACAATGAGCAGTTCTTC.

This chain connects TRBV24-1 to TRBJ1-1; D unclear. V lost 12 bases to trimming and J lost 3 bases, with 10 bases between them. Germline V gene data show CDR1 as KGHDR and CDR2 as SFDVKD. CDR3 length equals 11 residues. The CDR3 sequence is CAPPPYTEAFF. CDR3 in DNA: TGTGCCCCCCCCCCGTACACTGAAGCTTTCTTT.